These T cell receptor beta chains were read from a single sample in a study of cytomegalovirus exposure and HLA in healthy donors. Here immunoSEQ multiplex PCR was the method, and the copy in TCRdb shows in-frame clones only, minus some. The sample has around 180,000 clones, over 80% seen once; the top ten hold 0.95% to 1.5%. Sequencing was done on a sample of PBMCs. These TCRs come from a boy aged 2-15 years in good health and CMV-seronegative. The CDR3 runs from the conserved cysteine through the conserved F or W. Fields, in order: V gene, J gene, clone size, D gene, CDR3 protein, CDR3 DNA. A D gene is named only where the DNA matches it firmly. The listing skips clone size in some rows; elsewhere it reads once, few, many or a size class.

TRBV4-3	TRBJ2-7	once	TRBD2	CASSQDVEREGKPYEQYF	TGCGCCAGCAGCCAAGATGTGGAGCGGGAGGGAAAACCCTACGAGCAGTACTTC
TRBV7-2	TRBJ2-1	.	TRBD2	CASSLPSIAGDSYNEQFF	TGTGCCAGCAGCTTACCCAGCATCGCGGGAGACTCCTACAATGAGCAGTTCTTC
TRBV5-4	TRBJ1-2	.	TRBD1	CASSFYRDRSYGYTF	TGTGCCAGCAGCTTCTACCGGGACAGGAGCTATGGCTACACCTTC
TRBV6-1	TRBJ1-2	once	.	CASTANQGTVYGYTF	TGTGCCAGCACGGCAAACCAGGGCACAGTCTATGGCTACACCTTC
TRBV29-1	TRBJ1-2	.	.	CSVEGEKTNYGYTF	TGCAGCGTTGAAGGCGAAAAAACTAACTATGGCTACACCTTC
TRBV30	TRBJ2-5	once	.	CAWSVLRQQETQYF	TGTGCCTGGAGTGTACTGCGGCAGCAAGAGACCCAGTACTTC
TRBV30	TRBJ1-1	.	.	CARGRGTEAFF	TGTGCCCGAGGAAGGGGCACTGAAGCTTTCTTT
TRBV5-1	TRBJ2-5	.	.	CASSLQRGSETQYF	TGCGCCAGCAGCTTGCAGAGAGGGTCGGAGACCCAGTACTTC
TRBV15	TRBJ1-3	.	.	CATSREASPAANTIYF	TGTGCCACCAGCAGAGAAGCGTCTCCCGCGGCAAACACCATATATTTT
TRBV5-1	TRBJ2-7	.	TRBD1	CASSLNRGEQYF	TGCGCCAGCAGCTTGAACAGGGGCGAGCAGTACTTC
TRBV7-9	TRBJ2-3	once	.	CASSFSGVGALSHTDTQYF	TGTGCCAGCAGCTTCAGCGGGGTGGGGGCCCTTTCTCACACAGATACGCAGTATTTT
TRBV29-1	TRBJ2-7	few	TRBD2	CSVGGGDALYYEQYF	TGCAGCGTGGGGGGGGGAGACGCCCTTTACTACGAGCAGTACTTC
TRBV7-9	TRBJ2-2	few	TRBD1	CASSIVWGTGNTGELFF	TGTGCCAGCAGCATCGTCTGGGGGACAGGGAACACCGGGGAGCTGTTTTTT
TRBV27	TRBJ1-1	.	TRBD1	CASSLQGRENTEAFF	TGTGCCAGCAGCCTACAGGGGAGAGAGAACACTGAAGCTTTCTTT
TRBV5-8	TRBJ2-7	.	TRBD2	CASSLGGGRSYEQYF	TGTGCCAGCAGCTTGGGTGGCGGGAGATCCTACGAGCAGTACTTC
TRBV27	TRBJ2-3	.	TRBD2	CASSRGTLAGAGDTQYF	TGTGCCAGCAGTAGGGGTACGCTAGCGGGAGCTGGAGATACGCAGTATTTT
TRBV7-9	TRBJ1-5	few	TRBD1	CASSEPGQGSPQHF	TGTGCCAGCAGCGAACCGGGACAGGGGTCGCCCCAGCATTTT
TRBV4-3	TRBJ1-5	.	.	CASSREQGSNQPQHF	TGCGCCAGCAGCCGAGAACAGGGTAGCAATCAGCCCCAGCATTTT
TRBV28	TRBJ1-5	.	TRBD1	CASSSRGPNQPQHF	TGTGCCAGCAGTTCCAGGGGGCCTAATCAGCCCCAGCATTTT
TRBV14	TRBJ2-3	.	TRBD2	CASSQRPFRGGEDTQYF	TGTGCCAGCAGCCAACGTCCTTTCCGCGGGGGGGAAGATACGCAGTATTTT
TRBV6-1	TRBJ2-7	.	TRBD1	CASSNHDRGSYEQYF	TGTGCCAGCAGTAACCATGACAGGGGTTCCTACGAGCAGTACTTC
TRBV6-1	TRBJ1-2	.	TRBD1	CASEDGQGARGYTF	TGTGCCAGCGAGGACGGGCAGGGGGCGAGAGGCTACACCTTC
TRBV19	TRBJ2-2	.	.	CASSMLGSTGELFF	TGTGCCAGTAGTATGCTTGGGAGCACCGGGGAGCTGTTTTTT
TRBV19	TRBJ1-2	.	.	CASSIGGQDGYTF	TGTGCCAGTAGTATCGGGGGGCAGGATGGCTACACCTTC
TRBV4-3	TRBJ2-2	.	.	CASSQDRYTGELFF	TGCGCCAGCAGCCAAGACCGGTACACCGGGGAGCTGTTTTTT
TRBV30	TRBJ2-2	.	TRBD2	CAWSVGGIGTGELFF	TGTGCCTGGAGTGTGGGGGGGATAGGGACCGGGGAGCTGTTTTTT
TRBV7-8	TRBJ2-7	.	.	CASSTTVYEQYF	TGTGCCAGCAGTACCACAGTCTACGAGCAGTACTTC
TRBV7-6	TRBJ2-7	.	TRBD2	CASSLEFGGRGPYEQYF	TGTGCCAGCAGCTTAGAGTTCGGCGGGAGAGGACCCTACGAGCAGTACTTC
TRBV29-1	TRBJ2-7	.	.	CSVEGPYEQYF	TGCAGCGTCGAAGGGCCCTACGAGCAGTACTTC
TRBV5-8	TRBJ1-4	.	TRBD1	CASTLSGTDNEKLFF	TGTGCCAGCACCCTGTCCGGGACAGATAATGAAAAACTGTTTTTT
TRBV30	TRBJ2-1	.	TRBD2	CAWTSGLAGGQFF	TGTGCCTGGACCTCGGGACTAGCGGGAGGGCAGTTCTTC
TRBV30	TRBJ2-1	few	.	CAWSANSYNEQFF	TGTGCCTGGAGTGCGAATAGCTACAATGAGCAGTTCTTC
TRBV7-2	TRBJ1-3	medium-sized	.	CASSLGGNTIYF	TGTGCCAGCAGCTTAGGAGGGAACACCATATATTTT
TRBV27	TRBJ2-1	.	TRBD2	CASSRRGGSTIGEQFF	TGTGCCAGCAGTAGACGTGGCGGGAGCACAATTGGTGAGCAGTTCTTC
TRBV7-9	TRBJ1-1	.	TRBD1	CASSLIIIIQGADTEAFF	TGTGCCAGCAGCTTAATTATAATTATTCAGGGGGCCGACACTGAAGCTTTCTTT
TRBV4-3	TRBJ1-1	once	.	CASSQAGTLNTEAFF	TGCGCCAGCAGCCAAGCCGGGACACTGAACACTGAAGCTTTCTTT
TRBV5-4	TRBJ2-1	once	TRBD1	CASSPPDRNEQFF	TGTGCCAGCAGCCCGCCGGACAGGAATGAGCAGTTCTTC
TRBV9	TRBJ2-3	few	TRBD2	CASSGGLALDTQYF	TGTGCCAGCAGCGGCGGACTAGCATTGGATACGCAGTATTTT
TRBV5-8	TRBJ2-7	.	.	CASSLGGGSGYEQYF	TGTGCCAGCAGCCTGGGAGGAGGCTCGGGTTACGAGCAGTACTTC
TRBV4-2	TRBJ1-6	.	TRBD1	CASSQNFGTGTSPLHF	TGTGCCAGCAGCCAAAATTTTGGGACAGGGACTTCACCCCTCCACTTT
TRBV9	TRBJ1-3	.	TRBD1	CASSPGQYSGNTIYF	TGTGCCAGCAGCCCGGGACAGTACTCTGGAAACACCATATATTTT
TRBV7-6	TRBJ2-3	.	TRBD1	CASSPRTGQATQYF	TGTGCCAGCAGCCCCCGGACAGGGCAGGCTACGCAGTATTTT
TRBV19	TRBJ1-6	few	TRBD1	CASSGRGRLNSPLHF	TGTGCCAGTAGTGGCAGGGGGCGATTAAATTCACCCCTCCACTTT
TRBV6-5	TRBJ2-5	.	.	CASSSLRLETQYF	TGTGCCAGCAGTTCCCTACGATTAGAGACCCAGTACTTC
TRBV29-1	TRBJ1-5	.	.	CSVKNRESANQPQHF	TGCAGCGTCAAAAACAGGGAGAGTGCCAATCAGCCCCAGCATTTT
TRBV6-1	TRBJ2-3	.	.	CASSRTVLGTDTQYF	TGTGCCAGCAGTCGGACAGTCCTTGGCACAGATACGCAGTATTTT